This TCR beta chain derives from a study of blood T cells in healthy people across ages. The study's findings and limits: Leaving the PBMCs unsorted stopped any conclusive comparison of naive versus antigen-experienced cells.

A second PCR of 7 to 11 cycles used a sample-barcoded 5' primer and a J-beta primer mix. TCRdb re-called the 5' RACE reads through MiXCR, storing one row per CDR3 protein. Of 1.5 million to 2 million distinct CDR3 sequences in the sample, 49% were seen once. Total RNA, at least 5 micrograms per sample, was extracted from PBMCs. V was clipped by 2 bases and J by 4 bases, with 12 bases between them. The V gene's germline CDR1 is DFQATT and CDR2 SNEGSKA (reference sequence). This CDR3 has 14 amino acids. As to this clonotype: Its antigen remains unknown.

The J gene is TRBJ1-5, the V gene TRBV20-1; D is possibly TRBD1 (5 bases). The sample was blood. The sequence derives from a woman aged 35 to 49 in good health. CDR3 in DNA: TGCAGTGCTAGACAGGGAGTAACGAATCAGCCCCAGCATTTT. Translated: CSARQGVTNQPQHF.